This T cell receptor (beta chain) was sequenced in a study of blood T cell repertoires in COVID-19 (dated by TCRdb to 2020 to 2022). About the full investigation: Recovered participants in ImmuneRACE Cohort 3 were defined by two consecutive negative NP/OP PCR tests, clearance by a healthcare professional, or resolution of symptoms. The material from the prospective study consisted of cDNA or gDNA derived from T cells, B-cell-depleted T cells, or PBMCs. Sample metadata almost always included a de-identified subject ID, COVID-19 status, age in years and sex. The repertoires were released in a freely available public database meant as a resource for research on the immune response to SARS-CoV-2. The samples were drawn from two sources: the first 160 participants of the ongoing ImmuneRACE study, and 1,000 to 1,500 subjects contributed by 6 global collaborators. HLA class I and class II types, where available, came from metadata supplied by the sample provider rather than from assay-based typing. The dataset comprised deeply sampled blood TCRbeta repertoires from subjects exposed to, actively infected with, or recovered from COVID-19. Collaborator samples came from the United States, Italy and Spain and covered acute and convalescent phases of COVID-19. Results and caveats for the whole study, not just this receptor: Clinical and demographic metadata were provided uncurated, with the amount varying by source and participant.

Note on this clone: Its recognized antigen is unknown. One base away there is no much larger clone; base qualities are not given.

Reading from cysteine to phenylalanine, the CDR3 counts 17 amino acids. CDR3 DNA only is kept here, 51 bases in frame from base 1. The germline V gene encodes CDR1 MNHEY and CDR2 SMNVEV (reference sequence). V loses 5 bases at its end and J loses 5 bases; junction bases beyond the gene matches: 7. TCRbeta CDR3 regions were amplified from genomic DNA by means of the immunoSEQ Assay, a bias-controlled multiplex PCR. The study's own analysis went as follows. The number of nucleated cells in each sample was estimated from the amplification of reference gene primers within the assay. Sequence reads were collapsed and filtered to measure the absolute abundance of every unique TCRbeta CDR3 rearrangement. Productive Simpson clonality was computed per sample as the square root of Simpson's diversity index over productive rearrangements. The table was pulled from immuneACCESS by TCRdb, which kept in-frame rearrangements only. Such tables lose some clones; where checked, under half of the loss comes from unresolved V genes, and the rest has no known cause. The DNA gave D and trimming, while V, J and clone size come from that table. This sample is represented by hundreds of thousands of clones; approximately 89% of them were singletons. 1.5% to 2.5% of the sample belongs to the ten largest clones.

In the prospective study, participants were roughly 18 to 90 years old, resided in 25 or so geographic areas of the United States, and were enrolled through a virtual design. To assign participants to cohorts, the prospective study relied on clinical history that participants themselves reported in a screening survey and a study questionnaire. In the prospective study, mobile phlebotomists collected whole blood, serum and a nasopharyngeal or oropharyngeal swab from each participant. Over a roughly 2-month period, participants in the prospective study had the option of providing additional blood draws and questionnaires. Before DNA extraction, prospective study blood samples were shipped either frozen or at room temperature.

The V and J genes are TRBV27 and TRBJ2-2; 14 central bases correspond to TRBD2. The specimen was PBMCs or T cells enriched from blood (not recorded which). This receptor was identified in a man between 35 and 55 years old in a cohort exposed to, infected with or recovered from COVID-19 (not recorded which). The nucleotides read TGTGCCAGCAGTCCCCCCGGACTAGCGGGAGGTACCGGGGAGCTGTTTTTT. It translates as CASSPPGLAGGTGELFF.